Presented here are 14 T cell receptor beta chains from one specimen sequenced in a study of cytomegalovirus exposure and HLA in healthy donors. PCR was performed using 60 Vbeta and 13 Jbeta primers. The repertoire was sequenced with immunoSEQ multiplex PCR; TCRdb's copy has only in-frame clones and lacks some. The table shows over 200,000 clones, with 60% to 80% occurring only once. Sequenced input: PBMCs. All receptors come from a male donor in good health and CMV-seronegative.

The rearrangement links TRBV11-3 to TRBJ2-7, with 7 bases lining up with TRBD2. The junction had 6 bases not matched to a gene; V was cut back by 1 base and J by 3 bases. CDR1 is SGHNT, CDR2 YENEEA, per germline. This CDR3 has 15 residues. CDR3 in amino acids: CASSLGPAGSYEQYF. The CDR3 DNA sequence: TGTGCCAGCAGCTTAGGTCCAGCGGGGAGCTACGAGCAGTACTTC.

This clone was recorded once. The chain combines TRBV7-6 with TRBJ2-7; D unresolved. Germline V CDR1 and CDR2: SGHVS, FNYEAQ. The CDR3 is made up of 13 amino acids. V lost 6 bases, J lost 4 bases, and 13 bases lay in between. This CDR3 reads CASSSRGGYEQYF. The CDR3 DNA is TGTGCCAGCAGTTCCCGAGGCGGTTACGAGCAGTACTTC.

CDR3 nucleotide sequence: TGCAGCGTTGAACGGTCACAGGGTCTCACCGGGGAGCTGTTTTTT. Translation: CSVERSQGLTGELFF. The chain links TRBV29-1 to TRBJ2-2; D is possibly TRBD1 (6 bases). Germline V CDR1 and CDR2: SQVTM, ANQGSEA. Trimming cost V 2 bases and J 4 bases, with 14 bases left between them. This CDR3 is 15 amino acids long.

The V gene is TRBV29-1, the J gene TRBJ1-3; D remains unclear. Germline V gives CDR1 SQVTM, CDR2 ANQGSEA. Trimming removed 6 bases from V and 0 bases from J, with 9 bases in between. The CDR3 extends over 13 amino acids. CDR3 bases: TGCAGCGTCACCGCGGACTCTGGAAACACCATATATTTT. It codes for CSVTADSGNTIYF.

The chain is built from TRBV19 and TRBJ2-5; tentative D call: TRBD1 (6 bases). The CDR3 runs 15 residues. V lost 5 bases to trimming and J lost 5 bases, with 18 bases between them. The germline V gene encodes CDR1 LNHDA and CDR2 SQIVND (reference sequence). The CDR3 spells CASSWSQGNGETQYF. The CDR3 DNA reads TGTGCCAGTAGTTGGTCGCAGGGGAATGGGGAGACCCAGTACTTC.

This chain links TRBV25-1 with TRBJ2-7, with TRBD1 matching 7 bases. V was clipped by 8 bases and J by 3 bases; unmatched bases: 13. Germline assignment: CDR1 MGHDK and CDR2 SYGVNS. The CDR3 contains 15 residues. The CDR3, as DNA: TGTGCCAGCGGCGCCCAACAGGGGCTAGGCTACGAGCAGTACTTC. Translation: CASGAQQGLGYEQYF.

The V call is TRBV28, the J call TRBJ1-5; D is perhaps TRBD1 (5 bases). CDR3 length: 14 amino acids. The V gene lost 8 bases and the J gene lost 7 bases, with 18 bases spanning the gap. Germline V gene sequence: CDR1 MDHEN, CDR2 SYDVKM. Written as DNA, the CDR3 is TGTGCCAGCGGGATTGGGGGGAGGGAACAGCCCCAGCATTTT. Its protein is CASGIGGREQPQHF.

This clone was seen once. V is TRBV23-1 and J is TRBJ2-3; 16 bases map to TRBD2. TRBV23-1 is an open reading frame, and its role is uncertain. This CDR3 has 15 amino acids. After removal of 10 bases from V and 9 bases from J, the junction contained 10 bases not matched to a gene. This CDR3 is CANLLGTSGRGTQYF. The CDR3 DNA follows: TGCGCCAACCTTTTGGGGACTAGCGGGAGGGGGACGCAGTATTTT.

The V gene is TRBV29-1, the J gene TRBJ2-1; 10 nucleotides agree with TRBD2. This CDR3 comprises 15 residues. With V trimmed by 0 bases and J by 10 bases, 9 bases remained unmatched. The germline V gene has CDR1 SQVTM and CDR2 ANQGSEA. The DNA of the CDR3 is TGCAGCGTTGAAGAAGTAGCGGGAGGCTTGGGCGAGCAGTTCTTC. This encodes CSVEEVAGGLGEQFF.

The V call is TRBV19, the J call TRBJ2-7; D possibly corresponds to TRBD2 (5 bases). CDR1 is LNHDA, CDR2 SQIVND, per germline (reference sequence). The V gene lost 2 bases and the J gene lost 2 bases, with 13 bases spanning the gap. This CDR3 is built from 15 residues. The CDR3 DNA reads as TGTGCCAGTAGTATAAGCAAACTAGGTGCCTACGAGCAGTACTTC. Translated, it gives CASSISKLGAYEQYF.

The chain couples TRBV11-2 to TRBJ2-3; 8 bases match TRBD2. Germline V lookup: CDR1 SGHAT, CDR2 FQNNGV. Losses at the gene ends were 3 bases for V and 4 bases for J; bases not matched to a gene: 3. The length of the CDR3 is 14 residues. The chain's CDR3 is CASSLASGSDTQYF. For the CDR3, the DNA is TGTGCCAGCAGCTTGGCTAGCGGGTCAGATACGCAGTATTTT.

J is TRBJ2-3 and V is TRBV6-4; TRBD2 agrees at 13 bases. Trimming removed 5 bases from V and 3 bases from J; junction bases left unmatched: 5. CDR3 length: 16 residues. The V gene's germline CDR1 is MRHNA and CDR2 SNTAGT. In DNA form, the CDR3 reads TGTGCCAGCAGTTCGACTAGCGGGAGGAAGACAGATACGCAGTATTTT. Translating it yields CASSSTSGRKTDTQYF.

This sequence joins TRBV4-1 and TRBJ2-3; 7 bases line up with TRBD2. V gave up 3 bases and J gave up 2 bases; unmatched junction bases: 8. Germline-derived CDR1 and CDR2 are MGHRA and YSYEKL. This CDR3 spans 16 amino acids. CDR3 nucleotide sequence: TGCGCCAGCAGCCAGCGTCCTAGCGGTACCACAGATACGCAGTATTTT. Amino acids: CASSQRPSGTTDTQYF.

The CDR3 reads CASSLRTGESYEQYF. In nucleotides, the CDR3 is TGTGCCAGCAGTTTGAGAACAGGGGAATCCTACGAGCAGTACTTC. This chain links TRBV28 with TRBJ2-7, with 7 nucleotides matching TRBD1. The CDR3 extends over 15 amino acids. Per germline, CDR1 MDHEN and CDR2 SYDVKM. After removal of 3 bases from V and 1 base from J, the junction contained 6 bases not matched to a gene.